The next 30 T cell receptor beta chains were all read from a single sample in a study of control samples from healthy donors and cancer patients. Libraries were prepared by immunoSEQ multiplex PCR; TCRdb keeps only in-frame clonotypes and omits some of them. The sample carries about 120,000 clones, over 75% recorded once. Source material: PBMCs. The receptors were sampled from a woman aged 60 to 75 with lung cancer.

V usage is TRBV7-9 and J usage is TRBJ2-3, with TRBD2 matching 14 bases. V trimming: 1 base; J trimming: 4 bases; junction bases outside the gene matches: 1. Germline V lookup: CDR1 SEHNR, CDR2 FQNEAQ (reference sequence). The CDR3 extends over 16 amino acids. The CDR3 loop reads CASSLGTSGGPDTQYF. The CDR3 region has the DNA TGTGCCAGCAGCTTAGGGACTAGCGGGGGGCCAGATACGCAGTATTTT.

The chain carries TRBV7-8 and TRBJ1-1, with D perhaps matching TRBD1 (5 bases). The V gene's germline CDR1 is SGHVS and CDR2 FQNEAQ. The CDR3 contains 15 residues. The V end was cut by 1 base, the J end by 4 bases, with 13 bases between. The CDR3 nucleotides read TGTGCCAGCAGCTTAGTGGGGGGAGCGGGCACTGAAGCTTTCTTT. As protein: CASSLVGGAGTEAFF. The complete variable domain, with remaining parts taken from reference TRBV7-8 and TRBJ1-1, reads GAGVSQSPRYKVAKRGQDVALRCDPISGHVSLFWYQQALGQGPEFLTYFQNEAQLDKSGLPSDRFFAERPEGSVSTLKIQRTQQEDSAVYLCASSLVGGAGTEAFFGQGTRLTVV.

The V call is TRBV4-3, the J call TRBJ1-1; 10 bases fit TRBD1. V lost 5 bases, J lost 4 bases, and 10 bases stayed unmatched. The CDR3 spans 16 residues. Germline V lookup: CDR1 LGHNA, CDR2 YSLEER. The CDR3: CASSLTGGGVRTEAFF. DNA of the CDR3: TGCGCCAGCAGCTTGACAGGGGGCGGGGTACGCACTGAAGCTTTCTTT.

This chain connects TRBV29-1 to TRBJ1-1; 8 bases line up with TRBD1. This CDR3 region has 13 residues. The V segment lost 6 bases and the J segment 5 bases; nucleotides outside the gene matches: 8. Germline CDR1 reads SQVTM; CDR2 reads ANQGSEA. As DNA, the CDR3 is TGCAGCGTGGGATGGACAGGGAATACTGAAGCTTTCTTT. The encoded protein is CSVGWTGNTEAFF.

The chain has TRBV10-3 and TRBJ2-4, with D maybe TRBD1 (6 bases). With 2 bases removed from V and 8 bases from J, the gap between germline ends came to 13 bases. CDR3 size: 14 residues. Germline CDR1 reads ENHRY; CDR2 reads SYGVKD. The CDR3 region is CAISEVDSYDIQYF. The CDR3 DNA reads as TGTGCCATCAGTGAGGTGGACAGTTATGACATTCAGTACTTC.

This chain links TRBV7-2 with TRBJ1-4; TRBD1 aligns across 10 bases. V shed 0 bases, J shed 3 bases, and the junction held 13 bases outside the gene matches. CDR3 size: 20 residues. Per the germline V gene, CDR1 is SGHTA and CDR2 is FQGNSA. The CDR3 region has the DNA TGTGCCAGCAGCTTAGCGTACCCGACAGGGGGCGGTGGTTCTAATGAAAAACTGTTTTTT. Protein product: CASSLAYPTGGGGSNEKLFF.

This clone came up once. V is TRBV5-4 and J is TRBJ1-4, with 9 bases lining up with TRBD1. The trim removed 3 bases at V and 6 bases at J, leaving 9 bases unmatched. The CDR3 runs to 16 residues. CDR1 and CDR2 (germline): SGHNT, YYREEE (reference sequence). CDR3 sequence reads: CASSSIGGQGDEKLFF. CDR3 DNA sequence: TGTGCCAGCAGCTCCATCGGGGGACAGGGCGATGAAAAACTGTTTTTT.

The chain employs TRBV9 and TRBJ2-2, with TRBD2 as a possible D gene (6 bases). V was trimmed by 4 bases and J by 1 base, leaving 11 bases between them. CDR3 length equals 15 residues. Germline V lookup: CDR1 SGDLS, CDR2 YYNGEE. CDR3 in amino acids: CASSRSGMNTGELFF. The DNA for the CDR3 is TGTGCCAGCAGCCGTAGCGGTATGAACACCGGGGAGCTGTTTTTT.

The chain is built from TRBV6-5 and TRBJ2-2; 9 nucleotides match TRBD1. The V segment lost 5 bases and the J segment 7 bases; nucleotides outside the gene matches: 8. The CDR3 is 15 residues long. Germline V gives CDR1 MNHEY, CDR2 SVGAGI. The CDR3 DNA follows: TGTGCCAGCAGTCCTATGGACAGGGGATTCGGGGAGCTGTTTTTT. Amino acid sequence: CASSPMDRGFGELFF.

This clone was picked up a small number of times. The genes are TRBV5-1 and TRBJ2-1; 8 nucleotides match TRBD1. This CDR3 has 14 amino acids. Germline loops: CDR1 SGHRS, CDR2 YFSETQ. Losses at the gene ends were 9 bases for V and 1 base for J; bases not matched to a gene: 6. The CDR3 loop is CATSRTGSYNEQFF. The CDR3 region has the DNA TGCGCCACCAGTCGGACAGGGTCCTACAATGAGCAGTTCTTC.

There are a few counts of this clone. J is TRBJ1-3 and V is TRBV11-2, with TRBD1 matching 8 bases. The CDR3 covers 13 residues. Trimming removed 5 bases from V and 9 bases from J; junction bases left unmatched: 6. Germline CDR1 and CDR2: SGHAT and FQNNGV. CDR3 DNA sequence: TGTGCCAGCAGCGTACAGGGGGAGGGCACCATATATTTT. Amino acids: CASSVQGEGTIYF. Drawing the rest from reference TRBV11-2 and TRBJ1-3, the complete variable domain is EAGVAQSPRYKIIEKRQSVAFWCNPISGHATLYWYQQILGQGPKLLIQFQNNGVVDDSQLPKDRFSAERLKGVDSTLKIQPAKLEDSAVYLCASSVQGEGTIYFGEGSWLTVV.

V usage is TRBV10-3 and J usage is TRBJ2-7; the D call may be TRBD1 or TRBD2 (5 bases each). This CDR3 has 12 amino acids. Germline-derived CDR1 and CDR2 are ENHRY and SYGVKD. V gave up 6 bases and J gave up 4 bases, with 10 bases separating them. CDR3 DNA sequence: TGTGCCATCAGGGGGACCACATACGAGCAGTACTTC. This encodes CAIRGTTYEQYF.

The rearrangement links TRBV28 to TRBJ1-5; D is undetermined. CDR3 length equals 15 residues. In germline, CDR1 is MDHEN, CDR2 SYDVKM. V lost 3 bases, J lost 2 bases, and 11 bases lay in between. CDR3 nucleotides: TGTGCCAGCAGTTTTGAAGGGTGGGGCAATCAGCCCCAGCATTTT. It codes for CASSFEGWGNQPQHF.

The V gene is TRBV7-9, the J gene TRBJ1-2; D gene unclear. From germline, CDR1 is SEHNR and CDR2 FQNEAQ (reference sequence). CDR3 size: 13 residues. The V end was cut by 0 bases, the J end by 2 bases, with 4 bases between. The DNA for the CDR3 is TGTGCCAGCAGCTTAGCCCGCAACTATGGCTACACCTTC. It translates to CASSLARNYGYTF.

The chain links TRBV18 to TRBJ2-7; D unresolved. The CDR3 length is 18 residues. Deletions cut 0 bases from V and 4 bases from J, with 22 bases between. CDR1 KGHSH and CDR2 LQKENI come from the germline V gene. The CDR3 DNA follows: TGTGCCAGCTCACCACCACGTGTAGACCAGATAAGACGATACGAGCAGTACTTC. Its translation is CASSPPRVDQIRRYEQYF.

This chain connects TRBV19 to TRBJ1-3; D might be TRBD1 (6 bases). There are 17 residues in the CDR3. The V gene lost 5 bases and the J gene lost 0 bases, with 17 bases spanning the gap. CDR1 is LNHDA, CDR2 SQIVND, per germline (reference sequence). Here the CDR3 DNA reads TGTGCCAGTAGTCCAACGGACAGACTAGCCTCTGGAAACACCATATATTTT. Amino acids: CASSPTDRLASGNTIYF.

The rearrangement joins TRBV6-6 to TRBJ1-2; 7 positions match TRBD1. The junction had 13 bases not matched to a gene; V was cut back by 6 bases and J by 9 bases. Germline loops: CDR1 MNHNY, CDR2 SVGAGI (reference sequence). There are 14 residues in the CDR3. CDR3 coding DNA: TGTGCCAGCAGGCCGGGCAGGGGGGATGGAAGCTACACCTTC. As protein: CASRPGRGDGSYTF.

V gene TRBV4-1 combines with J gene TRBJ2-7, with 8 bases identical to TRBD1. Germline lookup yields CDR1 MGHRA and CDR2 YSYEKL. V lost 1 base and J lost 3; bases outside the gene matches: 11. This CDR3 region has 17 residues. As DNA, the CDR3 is TGCGCCAGCAGCCAAGGGGCAGGGGGCAATTGGAACTACGAGCAGTACTTC. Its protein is CASSQGAGGNWNYEQYF.

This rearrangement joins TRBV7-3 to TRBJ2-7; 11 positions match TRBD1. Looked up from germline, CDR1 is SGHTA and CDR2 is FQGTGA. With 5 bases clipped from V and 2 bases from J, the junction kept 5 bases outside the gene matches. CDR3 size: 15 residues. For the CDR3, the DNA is TGTGCCAGCAGCCCTACGGGACAGGGGGCCTACGAGCAGTACTTC. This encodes CASSPTGQGAYEQYF.

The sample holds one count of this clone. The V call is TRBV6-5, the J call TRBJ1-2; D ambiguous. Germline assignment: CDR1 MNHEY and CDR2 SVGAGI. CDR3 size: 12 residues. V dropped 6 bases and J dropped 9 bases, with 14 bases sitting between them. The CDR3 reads CASSPTGFRYTF. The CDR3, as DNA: TGTGCCAGCAGCCCCACCGGGTTCCGCTACACCTTC.

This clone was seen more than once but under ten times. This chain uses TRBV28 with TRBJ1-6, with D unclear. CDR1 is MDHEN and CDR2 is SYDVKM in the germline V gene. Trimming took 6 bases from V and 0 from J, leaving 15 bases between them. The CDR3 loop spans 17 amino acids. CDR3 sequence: CASRGPHPSSYNSPLHF. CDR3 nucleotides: TGTGCCAGCAGAGGCCCCCATCCGAGCTCCTATAATTCACCCCTCCACTTT.

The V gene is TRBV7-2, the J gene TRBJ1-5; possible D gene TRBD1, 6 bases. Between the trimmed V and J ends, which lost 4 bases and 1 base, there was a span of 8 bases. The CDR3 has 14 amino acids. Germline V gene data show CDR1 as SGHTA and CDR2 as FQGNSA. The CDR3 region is CASSWRGSNQPQHF. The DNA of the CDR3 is TGTGCCAGCAGCTGGAGGGGGAGCAATCAGCCCCAGCATTTT.

DNA for the CDR3: TGTGCCACCAGCAGGCGATACGGGACAGCCGGGGGGCAAGAGACCCAGTACTTC. This sequence encodes CATSRRYGTAGGQETQYF. The chain employs TRBV15 and TRBJ2-5, with D possibly called TRBD1 or TRBD2 (7 bases each). V lost 3 bases, J lost 2 bases, and 22 bases lay in between. CDR3 length: 18 amino acids. Looked up from germline, CDR1 is LNHNV and CDR2 is YYDKDF (reference sequence). Full variable domain (rest looked up from reference TRBV15 and TRBJ2-5): DAMVIQNPRYQVTQFGKPVTLSCSQTLNHNVMYWYQQKSSQAPKLLFHYYDKDFNNEADTPDNFQSRRPNTSFCFLDIRSPGLGDTAMYLCATSRRYGTAGGQETQYFGPGTRLLVL.

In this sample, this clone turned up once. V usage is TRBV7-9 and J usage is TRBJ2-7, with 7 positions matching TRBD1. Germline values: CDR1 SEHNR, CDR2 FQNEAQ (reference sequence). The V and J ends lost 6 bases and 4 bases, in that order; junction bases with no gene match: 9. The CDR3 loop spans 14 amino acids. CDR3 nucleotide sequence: TGTGCCAGCAGTGCCGGGACAGCCGTTTACGAGCAGTACTTC. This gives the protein CASSAGTAVYEQYF. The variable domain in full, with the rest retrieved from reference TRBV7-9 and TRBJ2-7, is DTGVSQNPRHKITKRGQNVTFRCDPISEHNRLYWYRQTLGQGPEFLTYFQNEAQLEKSRLLSDRFSAERPKGSFSTLEIQRTEQGDSAMYLCASSAGTAVYEQYFGPGTRLTVT.

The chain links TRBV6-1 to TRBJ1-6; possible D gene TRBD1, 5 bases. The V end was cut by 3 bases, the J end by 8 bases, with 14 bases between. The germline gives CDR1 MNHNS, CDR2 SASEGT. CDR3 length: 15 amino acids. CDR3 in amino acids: CASSEWGKQYSPLHF. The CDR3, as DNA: TGTGCCAGCAGTGAGTGGGGCAAGCAGTATTCACCCCTCCACTTT.

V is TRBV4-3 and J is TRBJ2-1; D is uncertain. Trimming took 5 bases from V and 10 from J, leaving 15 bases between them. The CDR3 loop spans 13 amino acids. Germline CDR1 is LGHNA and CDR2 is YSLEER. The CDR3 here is CASSKDWGTEQFF. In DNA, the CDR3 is TGCGCCAGCAGCAAGGATTGGGGAACCGAGCAGTTCTTC.

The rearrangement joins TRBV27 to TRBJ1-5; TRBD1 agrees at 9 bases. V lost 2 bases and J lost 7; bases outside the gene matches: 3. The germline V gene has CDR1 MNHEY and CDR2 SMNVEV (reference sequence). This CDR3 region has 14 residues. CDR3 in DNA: TGTGCCAGCAGTTTAGGGACAGGGTTCCAGCCCCAGCATTTT. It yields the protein CASSLGTGFQPQHF.

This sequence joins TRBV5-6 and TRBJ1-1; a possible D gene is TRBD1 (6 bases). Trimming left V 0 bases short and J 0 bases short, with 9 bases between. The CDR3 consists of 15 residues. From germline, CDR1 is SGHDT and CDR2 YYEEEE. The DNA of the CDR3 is TGTGCCAGCAGCTTGGCTAACAGGGTGAACACTGAAGCTTTCTTT. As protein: CASSLANRVNTEAFF.

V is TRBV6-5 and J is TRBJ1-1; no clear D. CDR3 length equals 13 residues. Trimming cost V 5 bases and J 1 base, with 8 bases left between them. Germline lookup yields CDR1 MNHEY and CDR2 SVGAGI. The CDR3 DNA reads TGTGCCAGCAGTCTGAAAGAGAACACTGAAGCTTTCTTT. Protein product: CASSLKENTEAFF.

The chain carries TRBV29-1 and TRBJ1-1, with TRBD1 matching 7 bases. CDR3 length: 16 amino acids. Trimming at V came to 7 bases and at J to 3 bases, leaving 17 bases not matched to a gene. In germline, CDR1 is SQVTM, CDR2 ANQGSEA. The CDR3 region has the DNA TGCAGCGCATTCCGGACAGGTGGGATGAAGGACACTGAAGCTTTCTTT. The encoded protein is CSAFRTGGMKDTEAFF. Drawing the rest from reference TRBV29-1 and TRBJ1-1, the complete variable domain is SAVISQKPSRDICQRGTSLTIQCQVDSQVTMMFWYRQQPGQSLTLIATANQGSEATYESGFVIDKFPISRPNLTFSTLTVSNMSPEDSSIYLCSAFRTGGMKDTEAFFGQGTRLTVV.